This passage covers 16 T cell receptor beta chains from one sample sequenced in a study of beta chain features in type 1 diabetes. Findings of the study overall: There was a moderate but significant shortening of TCRB CDR3s in all four CD4+ subsets of Type 1 diabetes patients.

Reverse transcription of all isolated RNA meant that expressed TCRB transcripts were sequenced. Some clones are missing from TCRdb's copy, which holds only in-frame ones; the method was immunoSEQ multiplex PCR. This table holds some 660,000 clones, over 13% found once. Their specific antigens are unknown. Sequenced material: naive CD4+ T cells from blood. These receptors were taken from a man in his late teens or twenties with type 1 diabetes.

This clone has just a few counts. The chain is built from TRBV10-3 and TRBJ2-7, with D unresolved. Germline assignment: CDR1 ENHRY and CDR2 SYGVKD. The CDR3 has 11 amino acids. V lost 8 bases to trimming and J lost 2 bases, with 7 bases between them. This CDR3 reads CAIGGTYEQYF. The CDR3 DNA sequence: TGTGCCATCGGTGGAACCTACGAGCAGTACTTC.

This sequence joins TRBV28 and TRBJ2-3; 10 nucleotides line up with TRBD2. From germline, CDR1 is MDHEN and CDR2 SYDVKM. J gave up 4 bases and V 8 bases, and 9 bases lay outside the gene matches. This CDR3 has 15 residues. The chain's CDR3 is CASLTSGGAPDTQYF. The CDR3 coding sequence is TGTGCCAGCCTTACGAGCGGGGGGGCGCCAGATACGCAGTATTTT. The full variable domain, completed using reference TRBV28 and TRBJ2-3, is DVKVTQSSRYLVKRTGEKVFLECVQDMDHENMFWYRQDPGLGLRLIYFSYDVKMKEKGDIPEGYSVSREKKERFSLILESASTNQTSMYLCASLTSGGAPDTQYFGPGTRLTVL.

The chain joins TRBV7-9 to TRBJ1-5; D is unresolved. Per the germline V gene, CDR1 is SEHNR and CDR2 is FQNEAQ (reference sequence). CDR3 length: 14 amino acids. Trimming shortened V by 1 base and J by 6 bases, and 10 bases separated the two germline ends. Here the CDR3 reads CASSLGGFGQPQHF. CDR3 coding DNA: TGTGCCAGCAGCTTAGGGGGTTTCGGTCAGCCCCAGCATTTT. Full variable domain (missing parts from reference TRBV7-9 and TRBJ1-5): DTGVSQNPRHKITKRGQNVTFRCDPISEHNRLYWYRQTLGQGPEFLTYFQNEAQLEKSRLLSDRFSAERPKGSFSTLEIQRTEQGDSAMYLCASSLGGFGQPQHFGDGTRLSIL.

This clone was observed a handful of times. The chain uses TRBV6-5 and TRBJ1-1; tentative D call: TRBD1 (5 bases). V gave up 3 bases and J gave up 1 base, with 12 bases separating them. The CDR3 spans 15 residues. Germline CDR1 reads MNHEY; CDR2 reads SVGAGI. CDR3 sequence reads: CASSYWGRRNTEAFF. The DNA for the CDR3 is TGTGCCAGCAGTTATTGGGGACGGAGGAACACTGAAGCTTTCTTT.

This clone was counted a few times. Additional DNA sequences in this sample encode the identical CDR3. The chain recombines TRBV6-5 with TRBJ2-6, with D perhaps TRBD2 (6 bases). The V end was cut by 0 bases, the J end by 2 bases, with 8 bases between. Looked up from germline, CDR1 is MNHEY and CDR2 is SVGAGI. The CDR3 sequence is 16 residues long. The CDR3 reads CASSYSGGAGANVLTF. The CDR3 coding sequence is TGTGCCAGCAGTTACTCGGGGGGAGCTGGGGCCAACGTCCTGACTTTC.

This chain uses TRBV5-8 with TRBJ2-5; TRBD1 matches 11 bases. CDR3 length: 15 amino acids. V lost 4 bases to trimming and J lost 2 bases; unmatched junction nucleotides: 4. Germline values: CDR1 SGHTS, CDR2 YDEGEE. CDR3 protein: CASSPGDRGQETQYF. Written as DNA, the CDR3 is TGTGCCAGCAGCCCGGGGGACAGGGGGCAAGAGACCCAGTACTTC.

The table lists this clone with a few counts. V usage is TRBV10-1 and J usage is TRBJ2-2; D call uncertain. The ends were cut back, 0 bases at V and 6 bases at J, with 5 bases in the middle. This CDR3 has 13 residues. Germline V lookup: CDR1 WNHNN, CDR2 SYGVQD (reference sequence). CDR3 bases: TGCGCCAGCAGTGAGTCGATATCCGGGGAGCTGTTTTTT. Its translation: CASSESISGELFF.

To note about this clone: At one end, the junction sequence differs from germline, possibly due to a read error. At the DNA level, this CDR3 is encoded by other sequences in the same sample as well. The chain uses TRBV7-7 and TRBJ2-1; possibly TRBD1 for D (5 bases). Germline CDR1 SSHAT, CDR2 FNYEAQ (reference sequence). The CDR3 totals 13 residues. DNA of the CDR3: TGTGCTAGCAGCTTAGACAGTTACAATGAGCAGTTCTTC. Protein sequence: CASSLDSYNEQFF.

This clone turned up a few times. The CDR3 bases are TGTGCCAGCAGTTTTACCGGGATCTACGAGCAGTACTTC. Its protein product is CASSFTGIYEQYF. This rearrangement joins TRBV28 to TRBJ2-7, with D perhaps matching TRBD2 (5 bases). The CDR3 covers 13 residues. V dropped 3 bases and J dropped 3 bases, with 9 bases sitting between them. Germline-derived CDR1 and CDR2 are MDHEN and SYDVKM.

This clone was seen only a few times. The rearrangement links TRBV14 to TRBJ1-2, with D unresolved. Trimming cost V 1 base and J 8 bases, with 17 bases left between them. The germline CDR1 and CDR2 sequences are SGHDN and FVKESK. This CDR3 contains 15 residues. CDR3 protein: CASSQVGVISRGYTF. The CDR3 nucleotides read TGTGCCAGCAGCCAAGTCGGGGTCATCTCACGGGGCTACACCTTC.

This chain connects TRBV7-9 to TRBJ2-3; D remains unclear. Trimming stripped 1 base from V and 0 bases from J, with 8 bases between. Per the germline V gene, CDR1 is SEHNR and CDR2 is FQNEAQ (reference sequence). The CDR3 runs 15 residues. In nucleotides, the CDR3 is TGTGCCAGCAGCTTAGGCCTTAGTAGCACAGATACGCAGTATTTT. This sequence encodes CASSLGLSSTDTQYF.

The rearrangement links TRBV9 to TRBJ2-5; D gene uncertain. The CDR3 has 15 residues. Germline values: CDR1 SGDLS, CDR2 YYNGEE. Between the trimmed V and J ends, which lost 4 bases and 5 bases, there was a span of 18 bases. In DNA, the CDR3 is TGTGCCAGCAGCCCGGGTGCCTTCAGCACTGAGACCCAGTACTTC. It codes for CASSPGAFSTETQYF. Full variable domain (missing parts from reference TRBV9 and TRBJ2-5): DSGVTQTPKHLITATGQRVTLRCSPRSGDLSVYWYQQSLDQGLQFLIQYYNGEERAKGNILERFSAQQFPDLHSELNLSSLELGDSALYFCASSPGAFSTETQYFGPGTRLLVL.

The rearrangement uses TRBV30 and TRBJ2-7; 10 bases map to TRBD1. The V segment lost 4 bases and the J segment 6 bases; nucleotides outside the gene matches: 6. Germline values: CDR1 GTSNPN, CDR2 SVGIG (reference sequence). The CDR3 runs to 13 residues. The CDR3 sequence: CAWNGQGVGEQYF. In DNA form, the CDR3 reads TGTGCCTGGAATGGACAGGGGGTCGGCGAGCAGTACTTC.

The CDR3 sequence is CASSLQDSTYEQYF. Here the CDR3 DNA reads TGTGCCAGCTCACTCCAAGACAGTACCTACGAGCAGTACTTC. The chain links TRBV18 to TRBJ2-7; a possible D gene is TRBD1 (5 bases). CDR1 is KGHSH and CDR2 is LQKENI in the germline V gene. V was cut by 4 bases and J by 2 bases, with 12 bases left in between. The CDR3 length is 14 residues.

This clone was observed a single time. This sequence joins TRBV2 and TRBJ2-2; 7 nucleotides line up with TRBD1. Trimming took 5 bases from V and 4 from J; bases not matched to a gene: 7. The germline V gene encodes CDR1 SNHLY and CDR2 FYNNEI. This CDR3 spans 15 amino acids. Here the CDR3 reads CASSYRDRGTGELFF. CDR3 coding DNA: TGTGCCAGCAGTTACCGGGACAGAGGCACCGGGGAGCTGTTTTTT. The complete variable domain, with remaining parts taken from reference TRBV2 and TRBJ2-2, reads EPEVTQTPSHQVTQMGQEVILRCVPISNHLYFYWYRQILGQKVEFLVSFYNNEISEKSEIFDDQFSVERPDGSNFTLKIRSTKLEDSAMYFCASSYRDRGTGELFFGEGSRLTVL.

The V gene is TRBV15, the J gene TRBJ1-5, with TRBD1 matching over 9 bases. With V trimmed by 9 bases and J by 7 bases, 13 bases remained unmatched. The V gene's germline CDR1 is LNHNV and CDR2 YYDKDF (reference sequence). The CDR3 runs to 15 residues. For the CDR3, the DNA is TGTGCCACGCTTTCAACGGGACAGGGTTACCAGCCCCAGCATTTT. It is translated as CATLSTGQGYQPQHF.